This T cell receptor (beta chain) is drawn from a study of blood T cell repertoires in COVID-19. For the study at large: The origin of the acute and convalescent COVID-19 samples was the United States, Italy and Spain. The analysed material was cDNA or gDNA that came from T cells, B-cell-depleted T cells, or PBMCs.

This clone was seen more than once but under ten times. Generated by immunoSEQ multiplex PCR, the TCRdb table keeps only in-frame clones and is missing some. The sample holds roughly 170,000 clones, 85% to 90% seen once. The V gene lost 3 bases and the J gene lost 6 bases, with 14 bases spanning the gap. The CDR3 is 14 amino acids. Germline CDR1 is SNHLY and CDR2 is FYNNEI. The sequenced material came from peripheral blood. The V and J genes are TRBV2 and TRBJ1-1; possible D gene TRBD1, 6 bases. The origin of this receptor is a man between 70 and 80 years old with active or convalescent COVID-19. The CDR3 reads CASSDRDIRPEAFF. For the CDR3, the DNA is TGTGCCAGCAGTGACCGGGACATTAGGCCTGAAGCTTTCTTT.